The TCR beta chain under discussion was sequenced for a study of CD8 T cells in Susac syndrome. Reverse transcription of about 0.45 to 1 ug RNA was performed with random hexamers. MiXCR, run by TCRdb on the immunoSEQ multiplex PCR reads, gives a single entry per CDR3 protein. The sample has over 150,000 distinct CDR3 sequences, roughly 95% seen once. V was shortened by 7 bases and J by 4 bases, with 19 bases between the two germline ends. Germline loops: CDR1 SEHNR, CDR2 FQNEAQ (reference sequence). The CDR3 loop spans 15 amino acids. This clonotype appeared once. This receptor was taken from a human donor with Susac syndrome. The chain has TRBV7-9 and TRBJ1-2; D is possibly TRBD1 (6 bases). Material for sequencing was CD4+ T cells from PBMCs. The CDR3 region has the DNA TGTGCCAGCACCCCTTATATGGGGGCAGGCTATGGCTACACCTTC. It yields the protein CASTPYMGAGYGYTF. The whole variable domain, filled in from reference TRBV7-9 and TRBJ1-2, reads DTGVSQNPRHKITKRGQNVTFRCDPISEHNRLYWYRQTLGQGPEFLTYFQNEAQLEKSRLLSDRFSAERPKGSFSTLEIQRTEQGDSAMYLCASTPYMGAGYGYTFGSGTRLTVV.